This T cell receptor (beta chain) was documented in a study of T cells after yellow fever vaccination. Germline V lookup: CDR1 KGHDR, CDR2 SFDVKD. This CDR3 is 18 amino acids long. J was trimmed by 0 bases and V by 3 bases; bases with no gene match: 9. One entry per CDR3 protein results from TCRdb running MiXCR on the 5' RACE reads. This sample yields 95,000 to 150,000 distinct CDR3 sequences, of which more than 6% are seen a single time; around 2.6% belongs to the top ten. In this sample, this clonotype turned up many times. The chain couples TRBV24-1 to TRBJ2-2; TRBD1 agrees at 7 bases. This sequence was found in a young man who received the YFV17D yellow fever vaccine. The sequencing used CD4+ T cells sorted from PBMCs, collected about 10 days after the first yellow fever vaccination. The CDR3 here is CATSDVQGTETNTGELFF. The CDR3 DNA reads TGTGCCACCAGTGATGTGCAAGGGACAGAAACGAACACCGGGGAGCTGTTTTTT.